This T cell receptor (beta chain) was recorded in a study of beta chain features in type 1 diabetes. The CDR3 spans 10 residues. The ends were cut back, 6 bases at V and 2 bases at J, with 4 bases in the middle. Germline V gene sequence: CDR1 DFQATT, CDR2 SNEGSKA (reference sequence). With respect to this clone: No antigen is known for it. The same CDR3 arises from other DNA sequences in this sample as well.

Purity above 95% was achieved in all sorted populations. Expressed TCRB transcripts were sequenced after all isolated RNA was converted to cDNA. The method was immunoSEQ multiplex PCR; TCRdb's version includes in-frame clones alone and lacks a portion of them. The table lists about 740,000 clones, around 15% of them singletons, with 0.022% in the top ten. The study, taken as a whole, reports: Moderate yet significant TCRB CDR3 shortening was seen in Type 1 diabetes patients in all four CD4+ subsets.

This chain links TRBV20-1 with TRBJ1-1, with unresolved D. Sequencing input: naive CD4+ T cells from blood. This sequence was found in a man aged 18 to 35 with type 1 diabetes. The CDR3 region is CSARNTEAFF. CDR3 in DNA: TGCAGTGCCCGAAACACTGAAGCTTTCTTT.